The clone carrying this TCR beta chain was observed a few times. Documented time point: patch test 2, 6 weeks after DPC sensitization. Noted treatment: therapeutic diphenylcyclopropenone sensitization with weekly scalp DPC. This CDR3 comprises 13 residues. Germline CDR1 and CDR2: DFQATT and SNEGSKA (reference sequence). Between the trimmed V and J ends, which lost 0 bases and 3 bases, there was a span of 9 bases. This sample stems from a study of human T cells and chemical hapten exposure. Original methodology: There were a median of around 97,000 TCRs per sample, with a range from roughly 20,000 to 700,000. TCRdb independently ran MiXCR on the RACE reads; one entry per CDR3 protein. The authors' filters were not applied to this entry. The table shows approximately 120,000 distinct CDR3 sequences, with roughly 9% occurring only once.

The chain employs TRBV20-1 and TRBJ2-7; the D is unclear. The specimen comprised whole blood, sampled in connection with sensitization to the hapten diphenylcyclopropenone (DPC). The origin of this receptor is a middle-aged woman with alopecia areata. Some clones in this sample may be carry-over from other donors' samples. Written as DNA, the CDR3 is TGCAGTGCTAGAGATTGGCAGAACTACGAGCAGTACTTC. Encoded protein: CSARDWQNYEQYF.